The rows below give T cell receptor beta chains drawn from one sample of a study of cytomegalovirus exposure and HLA in healthy donors. The data were produced by immunoSEQ multiplex PCR, yet TCRdb's version contains in-frame clones alone and is incomplete. Among some 110,000 clones, more than 65% were seen once, and the ten largest hold roughly 0.76%. Sequencing was performed on PBMCs. All receptors come from a boy between 10 and 17 years old in good health and CMV-seronegative. CDR3s include the opening cysteine and the closing phenylalanine or tryptophan. Fields, in order: CDR3 protein, CDR3 DNA, D gene, clone size, J gene, V gene. D genes are given only for firm matches. Clone size, where shown, is once, few, many, or a class for clones that have expanded.

CASSYVRGGMNTEAFF,TGTGCCAGCAGTTACGTACGGGGAGGCATGAACACTGAAGCTTTCTTT,.,.,TRBJ1-1,TRBV6-5
CASRTGGLSGGELFF,TGTGCCAGCCGTACCGGGGGGCTCTCTGGCGGGGAGCTGTTTTTT,.,.,TRBJ2-2,TRBV2
CASSHRAGLAGQTPYEQYF,TGCGCCAGCAGCCACCGAGCCGGACTAGCGGGACAGACGCCCTACGAGCAGTACTTC,TRBD2,.,TRBJ2-7,TRBV4-1
CASSVVPSGEETQYF,TGTGCCAGCAGCGTAGTCCCCAGCGGGGAAGAGACCCAGTACTTC,TRBD2,.,TRBJ2-5,TRBV9
CASSLGGLGNTEAFF,TGCGCCAGTTCATTGGGAGGTTTGGGGAACACTGAAGCTTTCTTT,.,once,TRBJ1-1,TRBV5-1
CASRDRGNYGYTF,TGTGCCAGTCGGGACAGGGGAAACTATGGCTACACCTTC,TRBD1,.,TRBJ1-2,TRBV25-1
CASSYSTGGFDTEAFF,TGTGCCAGCAGTTACTCGACAGGGGGCTTTGACACTGAAGCTTTCTTT,TRBD1,few,TRBJ1-1,TRBV6-5
CASRRKGLAGTLTEQFF,TGTGCCAGCAGACGAAAAGGACTAGCGGGAACCCTCACGGAGCAGTTCTTC,TRBD2,.,TRBJ2-1,TRBV7-8
CASSQDMGLAGGVEQYF,TGTGCCAGCAGCCAAGATATGGGTCTAGCGGGAGGGGTCGAGCAGTACTTC,TRBD2,.,TRBJ2-7,TRBV4-2
CASSPSPTGNTEAFF,TGTGCCAGCAGTCCCAGTCCCACAGGGAACACTGAAGCTTTCTTT,.,.,TRBJ1-1,TRBV5-6